Included here is one T cell receptor (beta chain) sequence, with context. Antigen: not known. The data originate from a study of T cell responses to AZD1222 COVID-19 vaccine. Notes on the study in general: Nearly half of spike-specific TCRs reportedly go after variant regions that carry no mutations. The donor cohort was predominantly white British with a female majority, and clonal diversity may have been underestimated. Repertoires were collected only later (after the peak T cell response had occurred). Spike-specific TCR depth and breadth grew after two AZD1222 doses.

Profiling relied on immunoSEQ multiplex PCR, and the TCRdb table lists in-frame clones only, not all of them. The table shows roughly 70,000 clones, with about 83% occurring only once. Sequencing used peripheral blood, obtained 28 days after the second AZD1222 dose. This sequence was found in an adult who received the AZD1222 COVID-19 vaccine.

The CDR3 nucleotides are TGTGCCATCGCCAGGGGAACCGGGGAGCTGTTTTTT. Its protein is CAIARGTGELFF. This chain uses TRBV24-1 with TRBJ2-2; perhaps TRBD1 as D (6 bases). CDR1 KGHDR and CDR2 SFDVKD come from the germline V gene. This CDR3 is built from 12 residues. The V gene lost 11 bases and the J gene lost 5 bases, with 11 bases spanning the gap.